This T cell receptor beta chain emerged from a study of T cell repertoires in cytomegalovirus infection. This clonotype was found many times. Its matching antigen is unknown. Each CDR3 protein is one row after TCRdb ran MiXCR on the reads. The table has roughly 990,000 distinct CDR3 sequences, 31% seen once. Deletions cut 6 bases from V and 8 bases from J, with 16 bases between. CDR3 size: 14 residues. The germline CDR1 and CDR2 sequences are SEHNR and FQNEAQ (reference sequence). The TCR was taken from a human donor in good health (CMV status not recorded). Some clones in this sample may be carry-over from other donors' samples. V gene TRBV7-9 combines with J gene TRBJ1-4; the D gene is possibly TRBD1 (5 bases). This material consisted of cultured CD8+ T cells from PBMCs, taken from culture after CMV antigen stimulation. The DNA of the CDR3 is TGTGCCAGCAGTTCGGGGGACGGGCCCGAAAAACTGTTTTTT. Translated, it gives CASSSGDGPEKLFF. The whole variable domain, remainder taken from reference TRBV7-9 and TRBJ1-4, is DTGVSQNPRHKITKRGQNVTFRCDPISEHNRLYWYRQTLGQGPEFLTYFQNEAQLEKSRLLSDRFSAERPKGSFSTLEIQRTEQGDSAMYLCASSSGDGPEKLFFGSGTQLSVL.